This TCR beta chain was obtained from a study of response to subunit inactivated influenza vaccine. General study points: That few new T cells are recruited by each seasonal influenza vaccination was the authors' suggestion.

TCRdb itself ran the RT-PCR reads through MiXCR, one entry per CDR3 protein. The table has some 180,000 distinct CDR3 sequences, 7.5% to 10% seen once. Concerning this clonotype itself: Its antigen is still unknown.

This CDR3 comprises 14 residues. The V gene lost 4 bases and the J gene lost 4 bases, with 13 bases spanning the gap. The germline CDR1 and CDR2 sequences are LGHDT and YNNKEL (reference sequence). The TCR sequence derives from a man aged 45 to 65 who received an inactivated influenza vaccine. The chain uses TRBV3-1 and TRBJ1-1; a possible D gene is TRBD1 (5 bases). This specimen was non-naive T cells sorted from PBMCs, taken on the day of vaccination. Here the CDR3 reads CASSRARRGTEAFF. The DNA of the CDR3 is TGTGCCAGCAGCCGGGCTCGGAGGGGCACTGAAGCTTTCTTT.